The 18 T cell receptor beta chains below were found in one sample sequenced in a study of Ad26.COV2.S vaccination and SARS-CoV-2 variants (dated by TCRdb to about 2021). The method behind the library was the immunoSEQ multiplex PCR assay. TCRdb took this table from immuneACCESS and kept in-frame rearrangements with V and J called. Such tables lack part of the clones; where checked against another copy, unresolved V genes explain under half of the gap, and the rest is unexplained. For this sample the table gives more than 400,000 clones, of which approximately 90% were detected only once. The ten largest clones represent less than 2% of the sample. This specimen's treatment or condition label, per the study, means: around 19 received Ad26.COV2.S at low or high dose, single or two shots; several received placebo; per-sample allocation not given. For vaccine and placebo recipients, repertoires were sequenced using samples collected on day 63 after the first injection.

The starting material was peripheral blood, obtained in a trial of Ad26.COV2.S vaccine versus placebo. Receptors originate from a person between 18 and 59 years old who received the Ad26.COV2.S COVID-19 vaccine or a placebo.

The CDR3: CASSYLGQGGTDTQYF. Here the CDR3 DNA reads TGTGCCAGCAGCTATTTGGGACAGGGAGGCACAGATACGCAGTATTTT. V is TRBV7-2 and J is TRBJ2-3; 9 bases match TRBD1. There are 16 residues in the CDR3. Trimming cost V 4 bases and J 1 base; bases outside gene matches: 6. Germline CDR1 is SGHTA and CDR2 is FQGNSA.

The chain carries TRBV6-2 or TRBV6-3 and TRBJ1-1; 11 nucleotides line up with TRBD1. The CDR3 spans 19 residues. Unmatched junction bases numbered 15, after V lost 2 bases and J lost 4 bases. Germline V gene data show CDR1 as MNHEY and CDR2 as SVGEGT. CDR3 bases: TGTGCCAGCAGTTACCCTCGATCCGGGACAGGGGGAGTTAGCACTGAAGCTTTCTTT. Its translation is CASSYPRSGTGGVSTEAFF.

The V gene is TRBV6-1, the J gene TRBJ2-7; no firm D call. Germline values: CDR1 MNHNS, CDR2 SASEGT. This CDR3 contains 13 residues. V was shortened by 4 bases and J by 2 bases, with 9 bases between the two germline ends. CDR3 loop: CASSVARTYEQYF. Written as DNA, the CDR3 is TGTGCCAGCAGTGTAGCTAGGACCTACGAGCAGTACTTC.

J is TRBJ2-1 and V is TRBV4-1; D might be TRBD1 (6 bases). Germline V gives CDR1 MGHRA, CDR2 YSYEKL. V lost 4 bases, J lost 2 bases, and 18 bases lay in between. The CDR3 has 17 amino acids. CDR3 nucleotides: TGCGCCAGCAGCCCCTCTCCCGTGACAGGACCCTACAATGAGCAGTTCTTC. Encoded protein: CASSPSPVTGPYNEQFF.

The V gene is TRBV18, the J gene TRBJ1-5; D gene uncertain. The CDR3 runs to 13 residues. Trimming cost V 4 bases and J 0 bases, with 4 bases left between them. CDR1 is KGHSH and CDR2 is LQKENI in the germline V gene. CDR3 in amino acids: CASSRSSNQPQHF. The CDR3 bases are TGTGCCAGCTCACGTAGTAGCAATCAGCCCCAGCATTTT.

The chain joins TRBV9 to TRBJ1-1, with D possibly being TRBD1 (5 bases). Germline-derived CDR1 and CDR2 are SGDLS and YYNGEE. V dropped 3 bases and J dropped 0 bases, with 12 bases sitting between them. The CDR3 has 15 residues. CDR3 amino acids: CASSASGGLNTEAFF. The CDR3 coding sequence is TGTGCCAGCAGCGCGAGTGGGGGGTTGAACACTGAAGCTTTCTTT.

This chain links TRBV5-3 with TRBJ2-7; D perhaps matches TRBD1 (6 bases). TRBV5-3 is known as an ORF, though its function is uncertain. The CDR3 totals 13 residues. Trimming removed 7 bases at V and 2 bases at J, with 13 bases between. The CDR3 DNA follows: TGTGCCAGACCCGGGACACAACCCTACGAGCAGTACTTC. Its protein product is CARPGTQPYEQYF.

The chain carries TRBV11-2 and TRBJ2-3, with a weak D call TRBD2 (7 bases). The CDR3 is 16 residues long. Trimming left V 6 bases short and J 1 base short, with 17 bases between. Germline CDR1 SGHAT, CDR2 FQNNGV. The DNA of the CDR3 is TGTGCCAGCAGGCTACAGGGAGGGGCGGGCACAGATACGCAGTATTTT. It specifies CASRLQGGAGTDTQYF.

This chain uses TRBV7-2 with TRBJ2-5, with unresolved D. V was clipped by 5 bases and J by 1 base, with 14 bases between them. Per the germline V gene, CDR1 is SGHTA and CDR2 is FQGNSA. The CDR3 consists of 15 residues. The CDR3 here is CASSPWVRRQETQYF. CDR3 bases: TGTGCCAGCAGCCCCTGGGTTCGTCGCCAAGAGACCCAGTACTTC.

J is TRBJ2-7 and V is TRBV19; tentatively, D is TRBD1 (6 bases). V was pared by 5 bases and J by 4 bases, with 12 bases between. From germline, CDR1 is LNHDA and CDR2 SQIVND (reference sequence). CDR3 size: 13 residues. The CDR3 DNA sequence: TGTGCCAGTAGTTCCGGGACACATTACGAGCAGTACTTC. Amino acids: CASSSGTHYEQYF.

The chain recombines TRBV27 with TRBJ2-1, with D possibly TRBD2 on 6 matching bases. V was trimmed by 5 bases and J by 4 bases, leaving 18 bases between them. CDR3 length equals 16 residues. From germline, CDR1 is MNHEY and CDR2 SMNVEV (reference sequence). The CDR3 DNA sequence: TGTGCCAGCAGTCCCCGACTAGGCGAAACTTACAATGAGCAGTTCTTC. Translated, it gives CASSPRLGETYNEQFF.

The chain couples TRBV3-1 (or the pseudogene TRBV3-2) to TRBJ1-1, with D perhaps TRBD1 (5 bases). The germline CDR1 and CDR2 sequences are LGHDT and YNNKEL (reference sequence). The ends were cut back, 4 bases at V and 1 base at J, with 13 bases in the middle. This CDR3 is built from 15 residues. CDR3 bases: TGTGCCAGCAGCCGACTATATACAGGGAACACTGAAGCTTTCTTT. Amino acids: CASSRLYTGNTEAFF.

The V gene is TRBV4-3, the J gene TRBJ2-7; no reliable D call. Germline V gene sequence: CDR1 LGHNA, CDR2 YSLEER. Trimming shortened V by 4 bases and J by 4 bases, and 14 bases separated the two germline ends. This CDR3 is built from 14 residues. The CDR3, as DNA: TGCGCCAGCAGCCCAAGATGGGCCCGATACGAGCAGTACTTC. It translates to CASSPRWARYEQYF.

The chain combines TRBV10-3 with TRBJ2-5; the D is unclear. V was pared by 0 bases and J by 2 bases, with 7 bases between. The CDR3 spans 14 residues. Germline CDR1 and CDR2: ENHRY and SYGVKD. CDR3 protein: CAISESYTQETQYF. CDR3 bases: TGTGCCATCAGTGAGTCTTACACACAAGAGACCCAGTACTTC.

The chain uses TRBV7-9 and TRBJ1-4; maybe TRBD1 (5 bases). The V gene's germline CDR1 is SEHNR and CDR2 FQNEAQ (reference sequence). V shed 4 bases and J shed 11 bases, with 17 bases lying between them. CDR3 length: 14 amino acids. The CDR3 is CASSSTRQLQKLFF. The CDR3 DNA follows: TGTGCCAGCAGCTCCACCCGACAGCTTCAGAAACTGTTTTTT.

CDR3 region: CASSFSTGRMNTEAFF. For the CDR3, the DNA is TGCGCCAGCAGCTTTTCTACGGGACGAATGAACACTGAAGCTTTCTTT. V gene TRBV5-1 combines with J gene TRBJ1-1, with D possibly TRBD1 on 5 matching bases. The CDR3 contains 16 residues. Trimming took 2 bases from V and 0 from J, leaving 14 bases between them. CDR1 and CDR2 from the germline V gene are SGHRS and YFSETQ.

This chain uses TRBV30 with TRBJ1-1; D gene uncertain. Germline V gene lookup returns CDR1 GTSNPN and CDR2 SVGIG (reference sequence). The ends were cut back, 0 bases at V and 6 bases at J, with 8 bases in the middle. The CDR3 consists of 12 residues. This CDR3 is CAWSVLKSEAFF. In DNA, the CDR3 is TGTGCCTGGAGTGTACTTAAGTCTGAAGCTTTCTTT.

This chain uses TRBV19 with TRBJ1-5; D remains unclear. CDR1 and CDR2 (germline): LNHDA, SQIVND (reference sequence). With 4 bases removed from V and 4 bases from J, the gap between germline ends came to 11 bases. CDR3 size: 14 residues. CDR3 region: CASSTNPGNQPQHF. The CDR3 DNA reads as TGTGCCAGTAGTACAAACCCAGGTAATCAGCCCCAGCATTTT.